The rows below give T cell receptor beta chains drawn from one sample of a study of control samples from healthy donors and cancer patients. Generated by immunoSEQ multiplex PCR, the TCRdb table keeps only in-frame clones and is missing some. This sample has about 75,000 clones, with roughly 80% found just once. Specimen: blood. The source is a man over 45 in good health. CDR3s include the opening cysteine and the closing phenylalanine or tryptophan. D genes are given only for firm matches. The size field is filled for only some rows; it gives once, few, many or a size class.

once	TRBV19	14	TRBD1	TRBJ1-5	TGTGCCAGCGTGGACAGGGTTAGCAATCAGCCCCAGCATTTT	CASVDRVSNQPQHF
once	TRBV30	15	.	TRBJ2-5	TGTGCCTCCGATGGTCAGGGGCTAGACCAGGAGACCCAGTACTTC	CASDGQGLDQETQYF
.	TRBV14	16	TRBD2	TRBJ2-7	TGTGCCAGCAGCCCGGGACTCGCGGGAGTGAGCTACGAGCAGTACTTC	CASSPGLAGVSYEQYF
.	TRBV4-3	15	TRBD1	TRBJ2-7	TGCGCCAGCAGCCCTGGACAGGCTCTAGGGTACGAGCAGTACTTC	CASSPGQALGYEQYF
.	TRBV29-1	14	TRBD1	TRBJ1-2	TGCAGCGTTGATATGGGACAGGACGGCTATGGCTACACCTTC	CSVDMGQDGYGYTF
.	TRBV29-1	14	TRBD2	TRBJ2-1	TGCAGCGTTGAAGGGCTAGCGGGGTACAATGAGCAGTTCTTC	CSVEGLAGYNEQFF
.	TRBV10-1	16	.	TRBJ2-7	TGCGCCAGCAGTGAGCGCCCGGGACCCAGCTCCTACGAGCAGTACTTC	CASSERPGPSSYEQYF
.	TRBV7-3	13	.	TRBJ2-7	TGTGCCAGCAGCGTTCATAGCGGCTACGAGCAGTACTTC	CASSVHSGYEQYF
.	TRBV19	13	.	TRBJ1-2	TGTGCCAGTAGTCAACAGAGGGGCTATGGCTACACCTTC	CASSQQRGYGYTF
few	TRBV2	13	.	TRBJ1-5	TGTGCCAGCACGGGGGAGAGGAATCAGCCCCAGCATTTT	CASTGERNQPQHF
.	TRBV7-2	13	.	TRBJ2-2	TGTGCCAGCAGCGATCCGAACACCGGGGAGCTGTTTTTT	CASSDPNTGELFF
few	TRBV19	15	TRBD1	TRBJ1-2	TGTGCCAGTAGCGCAACAGGGGGCCGGGGCTATGGCTACACCTTC	CASSATGGRGYGYTF
once	TRBV20-1	11	.	TRBJ1-2	TGCAGTGCCGTACTTGGCTATGGCTACACCTTC	CSAVLGYGYTF
.	TRBV5-1	15	.	TRBJ2-7	TGCGCCAGCAACCCGGGCGGGGCAGGGGCCTACGAGCAGTACTTC	CASNPGGAGAYEQYF
few	TRBV19	13	.	TRBJ1-1	TGTGCCAGTAGTGAAACAGTGGGGGTCGGGGCTTTCTTT	CASSETVGVGAFF
.	TRBV12-3/TRBV12-4	13	.	TRBJ2-2	TGTGCCAGCAGTTTTTTGGTCACCGGGGAGCTGTTTTTT	CASSFLVTGELFF
.	TRBV3-1/TRBV3-2	14	.	TRBJ1-1	TGTGCCAGCAGCCAGTTGTCTCTGAACACTGAAGCTTTCTTT	CASSQLSLNTEAFF
.	TRBV2	13	.	TRBJ2-1	TGTGCCAGCAGCGCAGTGACCCTGGGGGAGCAGTTCTTC	CASSAVTLGEQFF
.	TRBV10-3	14	.	TRBJ2-5	TGTGCCATCAGTGAGTCGAAGGGGCAAGAGACCCAGTACTTC	CAISESKGQETQYF
.	TRBV2	15	.	TRBJ1-5	TGTGCCAGCAGTGAAGACTTCCTTGGAGATCAGCCCCAGCATTTT	CASSEDFLGDQPQHF
.	TRBV5-4	16	TRBD2	TRBJ2-2	TGTGCCAGCAGCTTAAATAGCGGGAGAAACACCGGGGAGCTGTTTTTT	CASSLNSGRNTGELFF
.	TRBV5-6	16	.	TRBJ2-5	TGTGCCAGCAGCTCGGTAGGTCGTCGGACAAAAGAGACCCAGTACTTC	CASSSVGRRTKETQYF
.	TRBV30	12	.	TRBJ1-1	TGTGCCTGGAGTAGGCTGGGGATTGAAGCTTTCTTT	CAWSRLGIEAFF
.	TRBV4-2	17	.	TRBJ2-6	TGTGCCAGCAGCCAAGATCCAGGAATCTCTGGGGCCAACGTCCTGACTTTC	CASSQDPGISGANVLTF
.	TRBV3-1/TRBV3-2	19	TRBD2	TRBJ2-3	TGTGCCAGCCGCGCAGGCGCCCGGGGGGGAGGGCTTTCCACAGATACGCAGTATTTT	CASRAGARGGGLSTDTQYF
.	TRBV23-1	17	TRBD1	TRBJ1-1	TGCGCCAGCAGCCTTTTCGGGACAGGGGATTTGTACACTGAAGCTTTCTTT	CASSLFGTGDLYTEAFF
.	TRBV5-1	15	.	TRBJ1-4	TGCGCCAGCAGCTTGGGAGAGCGTTTGAATGAAAAACTGTTTTTT	CASSLGERLNEKLFF
.	TRBV4-1	15	TRBD1	TRBJ2-1	TGCGCCAGCAGCTCCCGACAGGGGACCTACAATGAGCAGTTCTTC	CASSSRQGTYNEQFF
.	TRBV5-4	14	TRBD1	TRBJ2-7	TGTGCCAGCAGCTCCCCGGGACAGGGTGGAGAGCAGTACTTC	CASSSPGQGGEQYF